The 11 T cell receptor beta chains listed next were all sequenced from one sample in a study of response to subunit inactivated influenza vaccine. Each CDR3 protein is one row after TCRdb ran MiXCR on the RT-PCR reads. The sample includes more than 400,000 distinct CDR3 sequences, approximately 7.3% seen only once; the top ten take approximately 14%. Specimen: PBMCs from blood, collected about 24 months after vaccination. The receptors were sampled from a man aged 50-75 years who received an inactivated influenza vaccine.

This clonotype occurred many times. The V call is TRBV5-5, the J call TRBJ2-1, with TRBD2 matching over 12 bases. There are 15 residues in the CDR3. J gave up 5 bases and V 4 bases, and 4 bases lay outside the gene matches. Germline CDR1 reads SGHKS; CDR2 reads YYEKEE (reference sequence). The CDR3 DNA is TGTGCCAGCAGCATCACTAGCGGGAGGCACAATGAGCAGTTCTTC. Translation gives CASSITSGRHNEQFF.

This clonotype was detected a few times. This sequence joins TRBV4-2 and TRBJ1-1; D is unclear. This CDR3 has 16 amino acids. V was cut by 0 bases and J by 0 bases, with 11 bases left in between. The V gene's germline CDR1 is LGHNA and CDR2 YNFKEQ. The chain's CDR3 is CASSQEVREMNTEAFF. The CDR3 DNA follows: TGTGCCAGCAGCCAAGAGGTCCGGGAAATGAACACTGAAGCTTTCTTT.

This clonotype was observed a handful of times. The chain recombines TRBV30 with TRBJ2-3; 9 nucleotides line up with TRBD2. The CDR3 contains 16 residues. The germline V gene has CDR1 GTSNPN and CDR2 SVGIG (reference sequence). The trim removed 4 bases at V and 4 bases at J, leaving 12 bases unmatched. In nucleotides, the CDR3 is TGTGCCTGGACCCCATCTTCTAGCGGGGAATCAGATACGCAGTATTTT. Its protein product is CAWTPSSSGESDTQYF.

The chain is built from TRBV6-1 and TRBJ2-7; 8 bases agree with TRBD1. Germline V lookup: CDR1 MNHNS, CDR2 SASEGT. The CDR3 is 15 residues long. Losses at the gene ends were 6 bases for V and 0 bases for J; bases not matched to a gene: 7. This chain's CDR3 is CASRSQGASSYEQYF. The CDR3 region has the DNA TGTGCCAGCAGGAGTCAGGGGGCCAGCTCCTACGAGCAGTACTTC.

A remark on this clonotype: A junction end diverges from the germline sequence, so it may reflect a read error. The rearrangement joins TRBV20-1 to TRBJ2-7; 10 bases are shared with TRBD1. The germline gives CDR1 DFQATT, CDR2 SNEGSKA (reference sequence). CDR3 length: 17 amino acids. The CDR3, as DNA: TGCAGTGCTAGAGATCGAAGCGCCGGGACAGGGGCCTACAAGCAGTACTTC. This encodes CSARDRSAGTGAYKQYF.

This clonotype was seen at least ten times. The DNA for the CDR3 is TGTGCCAGCGCCGGGACGTTGGGAGAAGCCGAGCAGTACTTC. It encodes CASAGTLGEAEQYF. This chain connects TRBV7-9 to TRBJ2-7; D may be TRBD1 or TRBD2 (5 bases each). The CDR3 spans 14 residues. V lost 8 bases and J lost 6, with 20 bases in between. From germline, CDR1 is SEHNR and CDR2 FQNEAQ (reference sequence).

The chain recombines TRBV19 with TRBJ2-2; no reliable D call. CDR3 length equals 14 residues. Per the germline V gene, CDR1 is LNHDA and CDR2 is SQIVND (reference sequence). V was trimmed by 4 bases and J by 1 base, leaving 7 bases between them. The CDR3 region is CASSKIKNTGELFF. The CDR3 nucleotides read TGTGCCAGTAGTAAAATTAAGAACACCGGGGAGCTGTTTTTT.

This clonotype has only a few counts. The chain uses TRBV15 and TRBJ2-7; 8 positions agree with TRBD2. With 3 bases clipped from V and 9 bases from J, the junction kept 10 bases outside the gene matches. Per germline, CDR1 LNHNV and CDR2 YYDKDF (reference sequence). The CDR3 contains 14 residues. CDR3 region: CATSREAGRAGQYF. CDR3 bases: TGTGCCACCAGCAGGGAGGCCGGGAGGGCCGGGCAGTACTTC. The complete variable domain, with remaining parts taken from reference TRBV15 and TRBJ2-7, reads DAMVIQNPRYQVTQFGKPVTLSCSQTLNHNVMYWYQQKSSQAPKLLFHYYDKDFNNEADTPDNFQSRRPNTSFCFLDIRSPGLGDTAMYLCATSREAGRAGQYFGPGTRLTVT.

The rearrangement links TRBV24-1 to TRBJ2-2, with D perhaps being TRBD1 or TRBD2 (5 bases each). Trimming removed 4 bases at V and 0 bases at J, with 8 bases between. The CDR3 sequence is 15 residues long. CDR1 and CDR2 (germline): KGHDR, SFDVKD. CDR3 amino acids: CATSEGTSNTGELFF. The CDR3 bases are TGTGCCACCAGTGAAGGGACGTCGAACACCGGGGAGCTGTTTTTT.

This clonotype came up a few times. The chain has TRBV6-2 or TRBV6-3 and TRBJ2-7; tentatively, D is TRBD2 (5 bases). This CDR3 has 12 residues. Germline CDR1 is MNHEY and CDR2 is SVGEGT. V shed 6 bases and J shed 3 bases, with 9 bases lying between them. CDR3 nucleotide sequence: TGTGCCAGCAGACCCACTAGCTACGAGCAGTACTTC. It encodes CASRPTSYEQYF.

J is TRBJ2-5 and V is TRBV20-1; D may be TRBD2 (5 bases). This CDR3 is 16 amino acids long. The V gene lost 0 bases and the J gene lost 4 bases, with 18 bases spanning the gap. Germline CDR1 is DFQATT and CDR2 is SNEGSKA (reference sequence). The CDR3 region is CSARDYRDSARETQYF. CDR3 DNA sequence: TGCAGTGCTAGAGATTATCGGGATAGCGCGCGAGAGACCCAGTACTTC.